This passage covers 8 T cell receptor beta chains from one sample sequenced in a study of blood T cell repertoires in COVID-19. Here immunoSEQ multiplex PCR was the method, and the copy in TCRdb shows in-frame clones only, minus some. The sample has 80,000 to 100,000 clones; roughly 82% are singletons. Sequenced material: peripheral blood. The origin of the receptors is a man aged 65 to 85 with active or convalescent COVID-19.

The chain uses TRBV7-9 and TRBJ2-1; 10 nucleotides align to TRBD2. The CDR3 sequence is 17 residues long. Germline CDR1 SEHNR, CDR2 FQNEAQ (reference sequence). Unmatched junction bases numbered 9, after V lost 1 base and J lost 6 bases. CDR3 residues: CASSLGHVRTSGNEQFF. DNA of the CDR3: TGTGCCAGCAGCTTAGGCCATGTTAGGACTAGCGGCAATGAGCAGTTCTTC. Combining the CDR3 with reference TRBV7-9 and TRBJ2-1 gives the whole variable domain DTGVSQNPRHKITKRGQNVTFRCDPISEHNRLYWYRQTLGQGPEFLTYFQNEAQLEKSRLLSDRFSAERPKGSFSTLEIQRTEQGDSAMYLCASSLGHVRTSGNEQFFGPGTRLTVL.

The chain employs TRBV6-5 and TRBJ1-5; tentatively, D is TRBD1 (5 bases). Trimming removed 7 bases at V and 5 bases at J, with 18 bases between. Germline CDR1 is MNHEY and CDR2 is SVGAGI. The CDR3 has 15 amino acids. In nucleotides, the CDR3 is TGTGCCAGCAAAAGGGGTGGGACTGGGGATCAGCCCCAGCATTTT. Translation gives CASKRGGTGDQPQHF.

The chain has TRBV2 and TRBJ1-2; the D is unclear. The CDR3 sequence is 12 residues long. V gave up 3 bases and J gave up 4 bases, with 6 bases separating them. Germline CDR1 is SNHLY and CDR2 is FYNNEI. Written as DNA, the CDR3 is TGTGCCAGCAGTGAGAACACCTATGGCTACACCTTC. Amino acid sequence: CASSENTYGYTF.

The chain employs TRBV5-4 and TRBJ2-7; D might be TRBD1 or TRBD2, each matching 5 bases. The CDR3 runs 13 residues. Germline CDR1 SGHNT, CDR2 YYREEE (reference sequence). V lost 4 bases, J lost 7 bases, and 15 bases lay in between. This CDR3 is CASSVGPQREQYF. In nucleotides, the CDR3 is TGTGCCAGCAGCGTGGGACCTCAGAGGGAGCAGTACTTC.

This clone came up a few times. This rearrangement joins TRBV6-5 to TRBJ2-2; 7 positions agree with TRBD2. The CDR3 consists of 15 residues. Trimming took 9 bases from V and 11 from J; bases not matched to a gene: 18. Germline CDR1 MNHEY, CDR2 SVGAGI. The CDR3 sequence: CASVLIGASGNELFF. In DNA, the CDR3 is TGTGCCAGTGTTCTTATAGGGGCTAGCGGCAATGAGCTGTTTTTT.

This clone was counted once. This chain links TRBV7-2 with TRBJ2-7; D ambiguous. Germline V gives CDR1 SGHTA, CDR2 FQGNSA. The CDR3 runs 13 residues. Trimming removed 4 bases at V and 6 bases at J, with 13 bases between. The DNA of the CDR3 is TGTGCCAGCAGCTCACCTCAGGTCCCCGAGCAGTACTTC. The encoded protein is CASSSPQVPEQYF.

The chain recombines TRBV15 with TRBJ2-5, with no clear D. Germline V gene sequence: CDR1 LNHNV, CDR2 YYDKDF (reference sequence). The CDR3 spans 13 residues. The V and J ends lost 3 bases and 3 bases respectively, with 8 bases between them. CDR3 amino acids: CATSSLLKETQYF. As DNA, the CDR3 is TGTGCCACCAGCAGCCTATTAAAAGAGACCCAGTACTTC.

The J gene is TRBJ2-7, the V gene TRBV6-6; 14 nucleotides match TRBD2. Trimming at V came to 5 bases and at J to 9 bases, leaving 6 bases not matched to a gene. The V gene's germline CDR1 is MNHNY and CDR2 SVGAGI (reference sequence). The CDR3 length is 14 residues. The CDR3 loop is CASSPTSGGALQYF. CDR3 DNA: TGTGCCAGCAGTCCGACTAGCGGGGGGGCTTTGCAGTACTTC.